This T cell receptor (beta chain) stems from a study of OX40 agonist ivuxolimab in advanced cancers. Overall study context: In this cohort, patients received ivuxolimab, an agonistic anti-OX40 (CD134) antibody. Partial responses were achieved by three patients: one hepatocellular carcinoma, two cutaneous melanoma. Overall study results and limits: Clones of CD4+ and CD8+ blood T cells grew by week 6 at doses of 0.1 to 3.0 mg/kg. Antigen targets of the expanded peripheral T cells went undetermined.

As for this clone: The antigen is not known.

Measured with immunoSEQ multiplex PCR; TCRdb has only the in-frame clones, and not every one. The sample lists more than 65,000 clones; around four fifths were seen once. There are 15 residues in the CDR3. J lost 6 bases, V lost 6 bases, and 6 bases had no gene match. The germline gives CDR1 SGHTA, CDR2 FQGNSA. This sequence joins TRBV7-2 and TRBJ2-2, with TRBD1 matching 11 bases. This sequence originates from an adult with an advanced solid tumor such as melanoma, head and neck, liver or kidney cancer. Sequenced material: CD4+ or CD8+ T cells sorted from blood, taken in a trial of the OX40 agonist ivuxolimab. This CDR3 is CASRRGQGAAGELFF. DNA of the CDR3: TGTGCCAGCAGGCGAGGACAGGGGGCGGCCGGGGAGCTGTTTTTT.